Here is one T cell receptor beta chain with its context. Generated by immunoSEQ multiplex PCR, the TCRdb table keeps only in-frame clones and is missing some. The repertoire includes over a million clones, roughly 96% of them detected once, and roughly 1.2% sits in the top ten. The study enrolled healthy HIV-negative adults without recent acute infections or vaccinations as donors. The source of the sample is a study of shared clonotypes between healthy human individuals. CDR1 is MGHRA, CDR2 YSYEKL, per germline. The CDR3 contains 16 residues. V was clipped by 4 bases and J by 1 base; unmatched bases: 9.

The chain has TRBV4-1 and TRBJ2-7; 8 bases fit TRBD1. Sequenced: naive CD4+ T cells sorted from blood. Described subset: CD45RA+ positively selected. This TCR came from a man aged 30 to 45 in good health. The CDR3 loop is CASSPGQGAPSYEQYF. The CDR3 DNA sequence: TGCGCCAGCAGCCCCGGACAGGGAGCCCCATCCTACGAGCAGTACTTC.